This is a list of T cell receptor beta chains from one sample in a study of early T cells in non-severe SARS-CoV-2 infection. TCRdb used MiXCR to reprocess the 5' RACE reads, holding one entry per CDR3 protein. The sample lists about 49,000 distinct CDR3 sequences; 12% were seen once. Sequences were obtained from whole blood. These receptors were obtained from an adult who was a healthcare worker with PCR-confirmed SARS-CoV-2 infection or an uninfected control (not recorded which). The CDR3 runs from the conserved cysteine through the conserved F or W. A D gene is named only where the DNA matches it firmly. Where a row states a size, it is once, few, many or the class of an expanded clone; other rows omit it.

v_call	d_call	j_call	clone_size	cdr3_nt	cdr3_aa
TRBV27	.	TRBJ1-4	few	TGTGCCAGCAGTCCCGGGTTCGGGGCTGGACTGTTTTTT	CASSPGFGAGLFF
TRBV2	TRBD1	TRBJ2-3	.	TGTGCCAGCAGAGACAGGGGGGGCACAGATACGCAGTATTTT	CASRDRGGTDTQYF
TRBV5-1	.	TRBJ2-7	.	TGCGCCAGCACCCGGGAGTCATCCTACGAGCAGTACTTC	CASTRESSYEQYF
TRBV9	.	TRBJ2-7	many	TGTGCCAGCAGCGCCCAGACCGGGGCCCTCTACGAGCAGTACTTC	CASSAQTGALYEQYF
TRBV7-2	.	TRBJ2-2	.	TGTGCCAGCAGCTCATCTAGCGTGGGCACCGGGGAGCTGTTTTTT	CASSSSSVGTGELFF
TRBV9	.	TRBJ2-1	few	TGTGCCAGCAGCGTAGTTCCCGTCTACAATGAGCAGTTCTTC	CASSVVPVYNEQFF
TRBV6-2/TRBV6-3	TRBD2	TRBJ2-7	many	TGTGCCAGCAGGGGAAGCGGGGGCCGCTCCTACGAGCAGTACTTC	CASRGSGGRSYEQYF
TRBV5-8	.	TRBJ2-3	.	TGTGCCAGCAGCCCCGGGACACCCAAAAACACAGATACGCAGTATTTT	CASSPGTPKNTDTQYF
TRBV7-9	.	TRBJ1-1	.	TGTGCCAGCAGCTCACAGGGAGCAAACGCTGAAGCTTTCTTT	CASSSQGANAEAFF
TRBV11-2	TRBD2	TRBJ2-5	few	TGTGCCAGCAGGGCTAGCGGGAGCCAAGAGACCCAGTACTTC	CASRASGSQETQYF
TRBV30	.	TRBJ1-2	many	TGTGCCTGGAGTGCGGGGGCTGATTATGGCTACACCTTC	CAWSAGADYGYTF
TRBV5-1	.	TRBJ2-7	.	TGCGCCAGCAGCTGGGGACCGGAGTACTCCTACGAGCAGTACTTC	CASSWGPEYSYEQYF
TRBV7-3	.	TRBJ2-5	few	TGTGCCAGTCGGAGGGGGGTAGAGTCGGAGACCCAGTACTTC	CASRRGVESETQYF
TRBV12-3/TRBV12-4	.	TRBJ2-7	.	TGTGCCAGCAGGGTGGCAGGCCTCTGGTACGAGCAGTACTTC	CASRVAGLWYEQYF
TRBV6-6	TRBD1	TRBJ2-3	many	TGTGCCAGCAATGACAGGGCTCGCACAGATACGCAGTATTTT	CASNDRARTDTQYF
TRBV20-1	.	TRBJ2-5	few	TGCAGTGCTAGAGGGGTCCAAGATCAAGAGACCCAGTACTTC	CSARGVQDQETQYF
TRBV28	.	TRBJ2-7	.	TGTGCCAGCAGACCAGGGAACGGCTACGAGCAGTACTTC	CASRPGNGYEQYF
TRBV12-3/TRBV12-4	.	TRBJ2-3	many	TGTGCCAGCAGTTTTTTTGGTGCAGATACGCAGTATTTT	CASSFFGADTQYF
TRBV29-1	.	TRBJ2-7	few	TGCAGCGTGAGGACACAGCCATTCGAGCAGTACTTC	CSVRTQPFEQYF
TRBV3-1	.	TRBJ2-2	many	TGTGCCAGCAGCCTTACCGCCGTCGGGGAGCTGTTTTTT	CASSLTAVGELFF
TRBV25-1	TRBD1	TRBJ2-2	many	TGTGCCAGCAGTGAATATTGGGGACAGGGCAGGAACACCGGGGAGCTGTTTTTT	CASSEYWGQGRNTGELFF
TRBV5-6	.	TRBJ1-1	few	TGTGCCAGCAGCTTGGGGGCAGCCGTGAACACTGAAGCTTTCTTT	CASSLGAAVNTEAFF
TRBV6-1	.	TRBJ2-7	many	TGTGCCAGCACCGTGGCGGGGCCCGGGTCAAGTGCCTACGAGCAGTACTTC	CASTVAGPGSSAYEQYF
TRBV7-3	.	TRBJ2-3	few	TGTGCCAGCAGCTCCCAAGATACGCAGTATTTT	CASSSQDTQYF
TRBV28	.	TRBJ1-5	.	TGTGCCAGCAGGACTCACAAGAATCAGCCCCAGCATTTT	CASRTHKNQPQHF
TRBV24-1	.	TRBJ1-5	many	TGTGCCACCAATCAGGGAAGCAATCAGCCCCAGCATTTT	CATNQGSNQPQHF